The present T cell receptor beta chain was sequenced within a study of shared clonotypes between healthy human individuals. Findings of the study overall: The authors sampled blood alone, and tissue repertoires likely differ. Shared clonotypes across all four donors exceeded non-shared ones in generation probability.

The data were produced by immunoSEQ multiplex PCR, yet TCRdb's version contains in-frame clones alone and is incomplete. The sample lists approximately 2.4 million clones; roughly 95% were seen once. The CDR3 is 15 amino acids. The germline CDR1 and CDR2 sequences are SGHNT and YYREEE (reference sequence). With 4 bases clipped from V and 0 bases from J, the junction kept 2 bases outside the gene matches. Donors had no recently reported acute infections or vaccinations and were HIV-negative. In its sample, this clone was seen a few times. No antigen is known for it. Other DNA sequences in this specimen translate into the identical CDR3.

J is TRBJ1-4 and V is TRBV5-4; 8 bases are shared with TRBD1. The sequence was collected from a man aged 18 to 30 in good health. The sequenced sample was naive CD4+ T cells sorted from blood. Subset reported: CD45RA+ positively selected. CDR3 nucleotides: TGTGCCAGCAGCCCGGACAGGGCAACTAATGAAAAACTGTTTTTT. Its protein product is CASSPDRATNEKLFF.